These T cell receptor beta chains were read from a single sample in a study of regulatory T cells in long-lasting Graves disease. TCRdb passed the multiplex PCR reads through MiXCR, listing each CDR3 protein once. The sample has hundreds of thousands of distinct CDR3 sequences; roughly 13% are singletons. The same sample was also used in a study of T cells in Graves' hyperthyroidism and ophthalmopathy.

This specimen was peripheral blood mononuclear cells (PBMCs), taken at new diagnosis, from a patient treated with antithyroid drugs. These receptors originate from a man in his thirties or forties with Graves disease. Both conserved end residues are part of each CDR3. The D gene is left open where the match is weak. Only part of the rows carry a size: once, few, many, or a class if the clone is expanded.

d_call	v_call	clone_size	j_call	cdr3_nt	cdr3_aa
TRBD1	TRBV10-3	few	TRBJ2-7	TGTGCCATCAGTGACAGGGGGCTTAACGAGCAGTACTTC	CAISDRGLNEQYF
TRBD1	TRBV6-4	many	TRBJ2-3	TGTGCCAGCAGTGACTCGACAGGGGCAGATACGCAGTATTTT	CASSDSTGADTQYF
-	TRBV7-8	-	TRBJ1-2	TGTGCCAGCAGCTTATCTTCTATGGGGGTTTCTGGCTACACCTTC	CASSLSSMGVSGYTF
-	TRBV11-2	many	TRBJ2-5	TGTGCCAGCAGTCCCTGGGTCGAGGAGACCCAGTACTTC	CASSPWVEETQYF
-	TRBV5-4	-	TRBJ1-2	TGTGCCAGCAGCTTGACGGACAAGAACGGCTATGGCTACACCTTC	CASSLTDKNGYGYTF
-	TRBV7-9	many	TRBJ2-3	TGTGCCAGCAGCTCCTCCGCGGGAAGGGATACGCAGTATTTT	CASSSSAGRDTQYF
TRBD1	TRBV20-1	many	TRBJ2-2	TGCAGTGCTGGACAGGGCTCCGGGGAGCTGTTTTTT	CSAGQGSGELFF
-	TRBV19	many	TRBJ1-5	TGTGCCAGTAGGACCGGAACAGGGACGTATCAGCCCCAGCATTTT	CASRTGTGTYQPQHF
TRBD1	TRBV6-5	many	TRBJ2-3	TGTGCCAGCAGTTACCTCTGGACAGGAAACACAGATACGCAGTATTTT	CASSYLWTGNTDTQYF
-	TRBV12-3/TRBV12-4	few	TRBJ2-2	TGTGCCAGCAGTTTTGGGACCCCGGTCGGGGAGCTGTTTTTT	CASSFGTPVGELFF
-	TRBV28	many	TRBJ1-3	TGTGCCAGCAGTTATCCCGGAAACACCATATATTTT	CASSYPGNTIYF
-	TRBV28	many	TRBJ1-4	TGTGCCAGCAGTCCCGCCGAGGAAAAACTGTTTTTT	CASSPAEEKLFF
-	TRBV10-3	-	TRBJ1-6	TGTGCCATCAGTGAGTCGATGGGGGATAATTCACCCCTCCACTTT	CAISESMGDNSPLHF
TRBD1	TRBV18	-	TRBJ1-5	TGTGCCAGCTCACCAACTGTACAGGGGCAGCCCCAGCATTTT	CASSPTVQGQPQHF
-	TRBV18	-	TRBJ1-1	TGTGCCAGCTCACTCGGGCCGGAGCTCACTGAAGCTTTCTTT	CASSLGPELTEAFF
TRBD1	TRBV20-1	-	TRBJ1-5	TGCAGTGCTTTCGGGACAGGGGGCCCGCGGGATCAGCCCCAGCATTTT	CSAFGTGGPRDQPQHF
TRBD1	TRBV29-1	many	TRBJ2-1	TGCAGCGCTGAAGAGGGCACAGGGGTTGGAGAGCAGTTCTTC	CSAEEGTGVGEQFF
-	TRBV10-3	many	TRBJ2-7	TGTGCCATCAGGGTATATGGGACTGAGGCGAGCGAGCAGTACTTC	CAIRVYGTEASEQYF
-	TRBV7-2	-	TRBJ2-3	TGTGCCAGCAGCTTGGTGGGTGTGGCAGATACGCAGTATTTT	CASSLVGVADTQYF
-	TRBV19	many	TRBJ1-1	TGTGCCACTAAGGGGAGGGGCTCGACTGAAGCTTTCTTT	CATKGRGSTEAFF
-	TRBV6-1	many	TRBJ2-1	TGTGCCAGCAGTCCCCTCCTACCCAATTCTGTCAATGAGCAGTTCTTC	CASSPLLPNSVNEQFF
-	TRBV12-3/TRBV12-4	many	TRBJ1-1	TGTGCCAGCAGTTTAAGCCCCCTCATAGACTTGAACACTGAAGCTTTCTTT	CASSLSPLIDLNTEAFF
TRBD1	TRBV19	-	TRBJ2-7	TGTGCCAGTAGTATTAGGGGGCCCCACGAGCAGTACTTC	CASSIRGPHEQYF
-	TRBV12-3/TRBV12-4	many	TRBJ1-5	TGTGCCAGCAGTTTCTCGGGAGGTAGCAATCAGCCCCAGCATTTT	CASSFSGGSNQPQHF
-	TRBV15	-	TRBJ2-1	TGTGCCACCTCTTTAGGAGTTCTAAGGGGACTCAATGAGCAGTTCTTC	CATSLGVLRGLNEQFF
-	TRBV7-7	many	TRBJ2-5	TGTGCCAGCAGCTTATCGGCGGGCCGAGCAGAGACCCAGTACTTC	CASSLSAGRAETQYF
TRBD2	TRBV2	-	TRBJ2-2	TGTGCCAGCAGTGAATACCGGACTAGCGGAGGTGGGAACACCGGGGAGCTGTTTTTT	CASSEYRTSGGGNTGELFF
TRBD2	TRBV30	-	TRBJ2-1	TGTGCCTGTCTACTAGCGGGAGTACATGAGCAGTTCTTC	CACLLAGVHEQFF
-	TRBV6-1	many	TRBJ1-5	TGTGCCAGCAGTGAAGTCGGGCGAGGGGGTCGCAATCAGCCCCAGCATTTT	CASSEVGRGGRNQPQHF
-	TRBV30	-	TRBJ1-3	TGTGCCTGGACCGGGGACTCTGGAAGCACCATATATTTT	CAWTGDSGSTIYF
-	TRBV4-1	-	TRBJ2-1	TGCGCCAGCAGCCAAATACAGGGGAGGGGCTCCTACAATGAGCAGTTCTTC	CASSQIQGRGSYNEQFF
TRBD2	TRBV11-2	many	TRBJ2-3	TGTGCCAGCAGGCCGGGGCTAGCGGATGGCGGGCAGTATTTT	CASRPGLADGGQYF
-	TRBV4-1	many	TRBJ1-1	TGCGCCAGCAGCCAAGTCATCGCGAACACTGAAGCTTTCTTT	CASSQVIANTEAFF
-	TRBV12-3/TRBV12-4	many	TRBJ2-3	TGTGCCAGCAGACTGGGTAGAGGCACAGATACGCAGTATTTT	CASRLGRGTDTQYF
-	TRBV18	-	TRBJ2-7	TGTGCCAGCTCACCACAGAGTTACGAGCAGTACTTC	CASSPQSYEQYF
-	TRBV28	few	TRBJ1-1	TGTGCCAGCAGTTTATATACGGGCACTGAAGCTTTCTTT	CASSLYTGTEAFF
-	TRBV6-1	many	TRBJ1-1	TGTGCCAGCAGTGATCAGGGAGTGAACACTGAAGCTTTCTTT	CASSDQGVNTEAFF
-	TRBV28	-	TRBJ1-2	TGTGCCAGCAGAGGGGTCAACTATGGCTACACCTTC	CASRGVNYGYTF
-	TRBV29-1	many	TRBJ2-3	TGCAGCGTTGCCGTGCAGGGAGACACAGATACGCAGTATTTT	CSVAVQGDTDTQYF
-	TRBV29-1	many	TRBJ2-7	TGCAGCGTAACCAAAGGTGTCGACGAGCAGTACTTC	CSVTKGVDEQYF
TRBD2	TRBV12-3/TRBV12-4	-	TRBJ2-3	TGTGCCAGCACCCAACTCCCACTAGCGGGAATGACAGATACGCAGTATTTT	CASTQLPLAGMTDTQYF
TRBD1	TRBV6-9	few	TRBJ2-1	TGTGCCAGCAGTTGGCGACAGGGTGGGGAGCAGTTCTTC	CASSWRQGGEQFF
-	TRBV12-3/TRBV12-4	-	TRBJ2-7	TGTGCCAGCAAAGACGGGACCGGGGGCTACGAGCAGTACTTC	CASKDGTGGYEQYF
TRBD2	TRBV2	many	TRBJ2-3	TGTGCCTCATCTAGCGAACTAGCGGTAACAGATACGCAGTATTTT	CASSSELAVTDTQYF
-	TRBV3-1	many	TRBJ2-1	TGTGCCAGCAGCCCATCGGGACTCCGATACAATGAGCAGTTCTTC	CASSPSGLRYNEQFF
TRBD2	TRBV14	many	TRBJ2-1	TGTGCCAGCAGCCAACTAGCGGGAACCTACAATGAGCAGTTCTTC	CASSQLAGTYNEQFF